Presented here are 25 T cell receptor beta chains from one specimen sequenced in a study of T cell repertoires in cytomegalovirus infection. Antigens for these TCRs are unknown. TCRdb redid the calling of the reads with MiXCR, one entry per CDR3 protein. The sample comprises under 350,000 distinct CDR3 sequences, approximately 22% of which are singletons, and roughly a fifth rests with the top ten. The sequencing here drew on cultured PBMCs, taken from culture after CMV antigen stimulation. The receptors derive from a human donor in good health (CMV status not recorded). Some clones in this sample may be carry-over from other donors' samples.

This clonotype was counted once. V and J are TRBV27 and TRBJ2-1; 9 bases are a match to TRBD2. This CDR3 has 15 residues. Per the germline V gene, CDR1 is MNHEY and CDR2 is SMNVEV (reference sequence). V trimming: 5 bases; J trimming: 10 bases; junction bases outside the gene matches: 12. CDR3 sequence: CASSPRLSGRLEQFF. CDR3 nucleotide sequence: TGTGCCAGCAGTCCTCGACTAAGCGGGAGGCTCGAGCAGTTCTTC.

The rearrangement joins TRBV7-3 to TRBJ1-3; D remains unclear. Between the trimmed V and J ends, which lost 3 bases and 3 bases, there was a span of 18 bases. Germline V CDR1 and CDR2: SGHTA, FQGTGA. The CDR3 length is 17 residues. Written as DNA, the CDR3 is TGTGCCAGCAGCTTCCTCGGGCTCTCCGTAGGTGGAAACACCATATATTTT. Translation: CASSFLGLSVGGNTIYF. Full variable domain (outside the CDR3, taken from reference TRBV7-3 and TRBJ1-3): GAGVSQTPSNKVTEKGKYVELRCDPISGHTALYWYRQSLGQGPEFLIYFQGTGAADDSGLPNDRFFAVRPEGSVSTLKIQRTERGDSAVYLCASSFLGLSVGGNTIYFGEGSWLTVV.

The CDR3 DNA sequence: TGTGCCAGCAGTTCCAGACCGACAGGGCGGGCTGAAGCTTTCTTT. Protein product: CASSSRPTGRAEAFF. The V call is TRBV6-2 or TRBV6-3, the J call TRBJ1-1; 7 bases fit TRBD1. The CDR3 length is 15 residues. Germline CDR1 reads MNHEY; CDR2 reads SVGEGT. J was trimmed by 6 bases and V by 4 bases; bases with no gene match: 11.

This clonotype was counted only a few times. The chain combines TRBV7-2 with TRBJ1-2, with D possibly TRBD1 on 5 matching bases. V was trimmed by 7 bases and J by 4 bases, leaving 13 bases between them. The CDR3 runs to 13 residues. Germline CDR1 reads SGHTA; CDR2 reads FQGNSA. The CDR3 sequence is CASKTGKSYGYTF. The DNA of the CDR3 is TGTGCCAGCAAAACAGGAAAGAGCTATGGCTACACCTTC.

J is TRBJ2-3 and V is TRBV12-3 or TRBV12-4; D is perhaps TRBD1 or TRBD2 (5 bases each). CDR3 length: 15 amino acids. V lost 2 bases and J lost 4, with 13 bases in between. The chain's CDR3 is CASSLRGRVADTQYF. CDR3 coding DNA: TGTGCCAGCAGTTTACGGGGCAGGGTGGCAGATACGCAGTATTTT.

The DNA of the CDR3 is TGTGCCAGCAGCTTAGCGGACGGTTCTTATGAGGCCAAAAACATTCAGTACTTC. It codes for CASSLADGSYEAKNIQYF. This chain joins TRBV7-9 and TRBJ2-4; D is undetermined. The CDR3 is 18 residues long. From germline, CDR1 is SEHNR and CDR2 FQNEAQ (reference sequence). V shed 0 bases and J shed 1 base, with 16 bases lying between them.

The chain combines TRBV6-2 or TRBV6-3 with TRBJ2-1, with 8 bases that match TRBD2. With V trimmed by 0 bases and J by 7 bases, 2 bases remained unmatched. CDR1 MNHEY and CDR2 SVGEGT come from the germline V gene. This CDR3 spans 14 amino acids. The CDR3, as DNA: TGTGCCAGCAGTTACTCAAGCGGGAGTAATGAGCAGTTCTTC. This encodes CASSYSSGSNEQFF.

J is TRBJ2-3 and V is TRBV3-1; D might be TRBD2 (5 bases). Trimming took off 3 bases at V and 3 bases at J, with 10 bases between the two ends. Germline loops: CDR1 LGHDT, CDR2 YNNKEL (reference sequence). The CDR3 runs 14 residues. DNA for the CDR3: TGTGCCAGCAGCCATCGAGGGAGAACAGATACGCAGTATTTT. Protein sequence: CASSHRGRTDTQYF.

This clonotype has more than one count but fewer than ten. The V and J genes are TRBV4-1 and TRBJ2-7, with D hard to call. The V end was cut by 3 bases, the J end by 3 bases, with 15 bases between. The V gene's germline CDR1 is MGHRA and CDR2 YSYEKL. The CDR3 loop spans 15 amino acids. CDR3 DNA: TGCGCCAGCAGCCACCAAACATGGCTTGACTACGAGCAGTACGTC. It codes for CASSHQTWLDYEQYV.

The J gene is TRBJ1-2, the V gene TRBV7-9; the D is unclear. Per germline, CDR1 SEHNR and CDR2 FQNEAQ (reference sequence). This CDR3 contains 13 residues. V dropped 5 bases and J dropped 6 bases, with 13 bases sitting between them. The CDR3 sequence is CASSLGSVDGYTF. The CDR3 DNA sequence: TGTGCCAGCAGCCTCGGATCTGTCGATGGCTACACCTTC. Based on the CDR3 plus reference TRBV7-9 and TRBJ1-2, the full variable domain is DTGVSQNPRHKITKRGQNVTFRCDPISEHNRLYWYRQTLGQGPEFLTYFQNEAQLEKSRLLSDRFSAERPKGSFSTLEIQRTEQGDSAMYLCASSLGSVDGYTFGSGTRLTVV.

The chain couples TRBV6-5 to TRBJ1-2, with D maybe TRBD1 (5 bases). The CDR3 is made up of 14 amino acids. CDR1 MNHEY and CDR2 SVGAGI come from the germline V gene. V lost 2 bases, J lost 2 bases, and 9 bases lay in between. CDR3 sequence: CASSYGGRNYGYTF. The CDR3 region has the DNA TGTGCCAGCAGTTACGGGGGTAGAAACTATGGCTACACCTTC.

This clonotype occurred many times. V is TRBV4-3 and J is TRBJ2-1, with D possibly being TRBD2 (5 bases). Trimming removed 3 bases from V and 5 bases from J, with 11 bases in between. CDR1 LGHNA and CDR2 YSLEER come from the germline V gene. This CDR3 comprises 14 residues. DNA of the CDR3: TGCGCCAGCAGCCAGGCCCCCGGGGACAATGAGCAGTTCTTC. Translation gives CASSQAPGDNEQFF.

The rearrangement joins TRBV12-3 or TRBV12-4 to TRBJ1-1, with TRBD1 as a possible D gene (5 bases). The CDR3 covers 13 residues. Trimming stripped 8 bases from V and 2 bases from J, with 12 bases between. The CDR3 loop reads CASQIQENTEAFF. Here the CDR3 DNA reads TGTGCCAGCCAAATACAGGAAAACACTGAAGCTTTCTTT.

Note on this clonotype: A read error may be the cause here, since a much bigger clone is one base away. The chain uses TRBV7-2 and TRBJ2-1; the match to TRBD2 covers 7 bases. V lost 1 base to trimming and J lost 3 bases; unmatched junction nucleotides: 3. Germline-derived CDR1 and CDR2 are SGHTA and FQGNSA. The CDR3 has 15 residues. DNA for the CDR3: TGTGCCAGCAGCTTAGACGGGAGGCGCTACAATGAGCAGTTCTTC. Translated, it gives CASSLDGRRYNEQFF.

This clonotype has only a few counts. The chain combines TRBV4-1 with TRBJ2-7; the D gene is possibly TRBD1 (6 bases). With 0 bases removed from V and 3 bases from J, the gap between germline ends came to 15 bases. The length of the CDR3 is 16 residues. Germline V lookup: CDR1 MGHRA, CDR2 YSYEKL. CDR3 protein: CASSQDLQGQSYEQYV. For the CDR3, the DNA is TGCGCCAGCAGCCAAGATTTACAGGGTCAAAGCTACGAGCAGTACGTC.

The V and J genes are TRBV19 and TRBJ2-4; the D is unclear. Germline CDR1 reads LNHDA; CDR2 reads SQIVND (reference sequence). V gave up 6 bases and J gave up 0 bases, with 3 bases separating them. The CDR3 consists of 12 residues. CDR3 region: CASSPAKNIQYF. The CDR3 bases are TGTGCCAGTAGCCCAGCCAAAAACATTCAGTACTTC.

The rearrangement links TRBV4-3 to TRBJ2-3; TRBD2 matches 7 bases. V shed 2 bases, J shed 3 bases, and the junction held 5 bases outside the gene matches. The CDR3 totals 15 residues. In germline, CDR1 is LGHNA, CDR2 YSLEER. CDR3 sequence: CASSQLGGGTDTQYF. As DNA, the CDR3 is TGCGCCAGCAGCCAACTTGGGGGAGGGACAGATACGCAGTATTTT.

This clonotype turned up a few times. The rearrangement joins TRBV19 to TRBJ1-1, with D uncertain. The CDR3 has 11 amino acids. The germline V gene has CDR1 LNHDA and CDR2 SQIVND (reference sequence). V was pared by 5 bases and J by 4 bases, with 5 bases between. As DNA, the CDR3 is TGTGCCAGTAGTGGCTCCACTGAAGCTTTCTTT. Residues: CASSGSTEAFF.

This clonotype has just a few counts. CDR3 protein: CASSYSMVARVGSYEQYV. Written as DNA, the CDR3 is TGTGCCAGCAGTTACTCGATGGTCGCCAGGGTGGGCTCCTACGAGCAGTACGTC. The J gene is TRBJ2-7, the V gene TRBV6-2 or TRBV6-3, with D possibly TRBD1 on 5 matching bases. CDR1 and CDR2 (germline): MNHEY, SVGEGT. The CDR3 is 18 amino acids. Trimming pared 0 bases from V and 0 bases from J, leaving 18 bases between.

In this sample, this clonotype turned up many times. V gene TRBV7-8 combines with J gene TRBJ2-7, with D uncertain. V lost 3 bases and J lost 4, with 10 bases in between. CDR1 is SGHVS and CDR2 is FQNEAQ in the germline V gene. This CDR3 comprises 13 residues. The CDR3 sequence is CASSLIYLYEQYF. The DNA of the CDR3 is TGTGCCAGCAGCTTGATCTATTTATACGAGCAGTACTTC. The whole variable domain, filled in from reference TRBV7-8 and TRBJ2-7, reads GAGVSQSPRYKVAKRGQDVALRCDPISGHVSLFWYQQALGQGPEFLTYFQNEAQLDKSGLPSDRFFAERPEGSVSTLKIQRTQQEDSAVYLCASSLIYLYEQYFGPGTRLTVT.

Of note for this clonotype: This clone may be a read error of a much larger clone one base away. V usage is TRBV7-3 and J usage is TRBJ2-3; D gene ambiguous. This CDR3 contains 16 residues. The germline V and J ends were trimmed by 1 base and 0 bases, with 11 bases remaining between them. Per germline, CDR1 SGHTA and CDR2 FQGTGA. CDR3 coding DNA: TGTGCCAGCAGCTTAATATCGGTCACTAGCACAGATACGCAGTATTTT. Translation gives CASSLISVTSTDTQYF.

In its sample, this clonotype was seen many times. The rearrangement joins TRBV7-8 to TRBJ2-1; 7 bases are a match to TRBD2. The V and J ends lost 2 bases and 6 bases, in that order; junction bases with no gene match: 7. In germline, CDR1 is SGHVS, CDR2 FQNEAQ. This CDR3 is 15 amino acids long. CDR3 nucleotides: TGTGCCAGCAGCTTAAGGAGCGGGATAGGCAATGAGCAGTTCTTC. Amino acid sequence: CASSLRSGIGNEQFF.

This clonotype occurred a few times. This sequence joins TRBV20-1 and TRBJ1-2; 10 bases agree with TRBD1. J lost 7 bases, V lost 3 bases, and 2 bases had no gene match. The germline V gene encodes CDR1 DFQATT and CDR2 SNEGSKA (reference sequence). The CDR3 contains 12 residues. CDR3 nucleotides: TGCAGTGCTAGCGACAGGGGGCTTGGCTACACCTTC. Protein product: CSASDRGLGYTF.

This chain connects TRBV20-1 to TRBJ1-1, with D possibly being TRBD1 (5 bases). The CDR3 extends over 14 amino acids. Looked up from germline, CDR1 is DFQATT and CDR2 is SNEGSKA (reference sequence). The V end lost 0 bases, the J end lost 3 bases, and 11 bases lay between the germline ends. The CDR3, as DNA: TGCAGTGCTAGAGATGGGGGGTTCGACACTGAAGCTTTCTTT. Translation: CSARDGGFDTEAFF.

The genes are TRBV19 and TRBJ2-1, with 9 positions matching TRBD2. Germline V gives CDR1 LNHDA, CDR2 SQIVND (reference sequence). Trimming removed 1 base from V and 12 bases from J; junction bases left unmatched: 13. The CDR3 extends over 16 amino acids. For the CDR3, the DNA is TGTGCCAGTAGTATAGTGGTTGGCGGGAGGGGATACGTGCAGTTCTTC. This codes for CASSIVVGGRGYVQFF.